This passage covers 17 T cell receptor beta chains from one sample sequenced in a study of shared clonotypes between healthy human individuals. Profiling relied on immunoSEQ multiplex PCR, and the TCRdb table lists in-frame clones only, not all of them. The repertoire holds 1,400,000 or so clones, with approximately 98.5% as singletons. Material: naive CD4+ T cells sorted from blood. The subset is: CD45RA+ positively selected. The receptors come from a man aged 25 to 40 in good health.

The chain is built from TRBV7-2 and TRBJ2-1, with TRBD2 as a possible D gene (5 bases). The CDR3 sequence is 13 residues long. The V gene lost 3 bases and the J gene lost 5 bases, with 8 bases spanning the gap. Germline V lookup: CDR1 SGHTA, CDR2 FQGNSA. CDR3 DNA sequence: TGTGCCAGCAGCTTTACTAGGGACAATGAGCAGTTCTTC. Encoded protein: CASSFTRDNEQFF. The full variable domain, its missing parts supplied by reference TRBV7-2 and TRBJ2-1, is GAGVSQSPSNKVTEKGKDVELRCDPISGHTALYWYRQSLGQGLEFLIYFQGNSAPDKSGLPSDRFSAERTGGSVSTLTIQRTQQEDSAVYLCASSFTRDNEQFFGPGTRLTVL.

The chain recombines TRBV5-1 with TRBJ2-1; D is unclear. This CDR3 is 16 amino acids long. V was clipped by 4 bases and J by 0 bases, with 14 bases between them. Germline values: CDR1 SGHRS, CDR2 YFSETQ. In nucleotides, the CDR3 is TGCGCCAGCAGCGTTCGGACGGCAAGCTCCTACAATGAGCAGTTCTTC. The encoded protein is CASSVRTASSYNEQFF. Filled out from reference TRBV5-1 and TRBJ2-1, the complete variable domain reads KAGVTQTPRYLIKTRGQQVTLSCSPISGHRSVSWYQQTPGQGLQFLFEYFSETQRNKGNFPGRFSGRQFSNSRSEMNVSTLELGDSALYLCASSVRTASSYNEQFFGPGTRLTVL.

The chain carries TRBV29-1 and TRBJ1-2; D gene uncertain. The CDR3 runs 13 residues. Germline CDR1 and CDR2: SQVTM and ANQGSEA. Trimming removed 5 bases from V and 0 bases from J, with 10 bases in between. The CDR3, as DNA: TGCAGCGTTTTGACGGCAGCTAACTATGGCTACACCTTC. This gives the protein CSVLTAANYGYTF.

This CDR3 is CASSRTGDQPQHF. CDR3 sequence (DNA): TGCGCCAGCAGTAGGACAGGAGATCAGCCCCAGCATTTT. This chain uses TRBV10-1 with TRBJ1-5; the match to TRBD1 covers 7 bases. Germline CDR1 and CDR2: WNHNN and SYGVQD (reference sequence). The CDR3 has 13 amino acids. Trimming at V came to 5 bases and at J to 5 bases, leaving 3 bases not matched to a gene.

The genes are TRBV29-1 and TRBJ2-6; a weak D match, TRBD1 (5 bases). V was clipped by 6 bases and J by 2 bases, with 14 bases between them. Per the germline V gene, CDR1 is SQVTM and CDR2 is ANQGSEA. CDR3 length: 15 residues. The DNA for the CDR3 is TGCAGCGTCGCCACCAGGGCCCCTGGGGCCAACGTCCTGACTTTC. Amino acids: CSVATRAPGANVLTF.

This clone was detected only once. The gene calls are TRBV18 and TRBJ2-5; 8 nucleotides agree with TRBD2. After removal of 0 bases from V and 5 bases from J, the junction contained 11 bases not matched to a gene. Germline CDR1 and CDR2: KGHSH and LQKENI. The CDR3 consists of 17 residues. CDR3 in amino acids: CASSPPIAGRFQETQYF. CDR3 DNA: TGTGCCAGCTCACCACCGATAGCGGGAAGGTTCCAGGAGACCCAGTACTTC.

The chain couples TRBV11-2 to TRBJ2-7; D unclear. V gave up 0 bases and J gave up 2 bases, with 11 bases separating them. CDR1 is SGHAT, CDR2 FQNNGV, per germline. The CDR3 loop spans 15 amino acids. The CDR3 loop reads CASSLDPVRAYEQYF. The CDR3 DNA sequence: TGTGCCAGCAGCTTAGATCCAGTCCGCGCCTACGAGCAGTACTTC.

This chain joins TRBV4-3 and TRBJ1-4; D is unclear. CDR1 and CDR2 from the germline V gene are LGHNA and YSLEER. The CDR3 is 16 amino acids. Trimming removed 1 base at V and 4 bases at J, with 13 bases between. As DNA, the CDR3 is TGCGCCAGCAGCCAAGGAGTGGGTTACGTTAATGAAAAACTGTTTTTT. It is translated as CASSQGVGYVNEKLFF.

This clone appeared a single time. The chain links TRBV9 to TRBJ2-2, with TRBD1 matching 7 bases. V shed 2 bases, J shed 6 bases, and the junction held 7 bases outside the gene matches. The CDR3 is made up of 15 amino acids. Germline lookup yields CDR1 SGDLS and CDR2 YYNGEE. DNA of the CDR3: TGTGCCAGCAGCGTGCTAGCTCAGGGGGCCGGGGAGCTGTTTTTT. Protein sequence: CASSVLAQGAGELFF.

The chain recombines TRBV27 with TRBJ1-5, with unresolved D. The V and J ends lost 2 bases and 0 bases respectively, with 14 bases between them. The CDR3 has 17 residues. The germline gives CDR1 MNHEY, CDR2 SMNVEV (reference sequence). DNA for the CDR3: TGTGCCAGCAGTTTACGGTCTTTACCCGATAGCAATCAGCCCCAGCATTTT. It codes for CASSLRSLPDSNQPQHF.

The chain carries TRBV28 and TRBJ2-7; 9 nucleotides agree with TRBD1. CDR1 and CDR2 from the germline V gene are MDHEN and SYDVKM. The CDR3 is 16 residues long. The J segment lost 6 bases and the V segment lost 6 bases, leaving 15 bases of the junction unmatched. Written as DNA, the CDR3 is TGTGCCAGCAGATTAACCTCCGGGACAGGGAGGGCCGAGCAGTACTTC. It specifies CASRLTSGTGRAEQYF.

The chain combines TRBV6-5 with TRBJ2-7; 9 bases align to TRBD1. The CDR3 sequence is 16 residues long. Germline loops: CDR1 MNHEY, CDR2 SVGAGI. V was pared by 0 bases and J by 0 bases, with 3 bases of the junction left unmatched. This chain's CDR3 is CASSYSVTGGSYEQYF. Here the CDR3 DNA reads TGTGCCAGCAGTTACTCGGTGACAGGGGGCTCCTACGAGCAGTACTTC.

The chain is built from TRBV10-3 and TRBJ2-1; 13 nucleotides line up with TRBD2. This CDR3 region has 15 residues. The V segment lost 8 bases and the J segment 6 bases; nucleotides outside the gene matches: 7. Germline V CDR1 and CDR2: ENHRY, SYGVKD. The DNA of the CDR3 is TGTGCCATCGGGACTAGCGGGATGAGGCCCAATGAGCAGTTCTTC. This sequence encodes CAIGTSGMRPNEQFF.

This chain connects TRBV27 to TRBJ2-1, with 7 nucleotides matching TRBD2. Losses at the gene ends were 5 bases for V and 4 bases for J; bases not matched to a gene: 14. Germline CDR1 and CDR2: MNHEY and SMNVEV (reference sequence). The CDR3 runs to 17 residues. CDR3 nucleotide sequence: TGTGCCAGCAGTCCTTCGGGTTTGGGGGGGAGGTACAATGAGCAGTTCTTC. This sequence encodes CASSPSGLGGRYNEQFF.

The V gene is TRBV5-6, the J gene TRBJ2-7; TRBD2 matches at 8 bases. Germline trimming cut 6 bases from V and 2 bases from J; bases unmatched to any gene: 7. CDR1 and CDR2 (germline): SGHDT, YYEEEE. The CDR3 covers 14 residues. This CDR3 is CASKPGLDTYEQYF. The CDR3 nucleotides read TGTGCCAGCAAGCCGGGACTAGATACCTACGAGCAGTACTTC.

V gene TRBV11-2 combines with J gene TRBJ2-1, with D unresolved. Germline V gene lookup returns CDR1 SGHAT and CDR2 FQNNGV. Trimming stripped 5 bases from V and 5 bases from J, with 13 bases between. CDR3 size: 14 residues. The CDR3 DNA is TGTGCCAGCAGCCCGCAGATTCTGGACAATGAGCAGTTCTTC. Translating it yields CASSPQILDNEQFF. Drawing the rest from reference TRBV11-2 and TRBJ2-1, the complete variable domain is EAGVAQSPRYKIIEKRQSVAFWCNPISGHATLYWYQQILGQGPKLLIQFQNNGVVDDSQLPKDRFSAERLKGVDSTLKIQPAKLEDSAVYLCASSPQILDNEQFFGPGTRLTVL.

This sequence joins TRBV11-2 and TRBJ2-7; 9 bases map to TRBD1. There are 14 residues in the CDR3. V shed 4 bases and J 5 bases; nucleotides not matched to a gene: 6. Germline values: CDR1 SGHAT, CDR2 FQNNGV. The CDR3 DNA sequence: TGTGCCAGCAGCTCAAACAGGGGGCTGAACGAGCAGTACTTC. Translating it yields CASSSNRGLNEQYF.